Included here is one T cell receptor (beta chain) sequence, with context. The PCR was carried out with 60 Vbeta primers and 13 Jbeta primers. The data were produced by immunoSEQ multiplex PCR, yet TCRdb's version contains in-frame clones alone and is incomplete. The table has 120,000 or so clones, 60% to 85% seen once. The sample originates from a study of cytomegalovirus exposure and HLA in healthy donors. The wider study: As released early, the data held roughly 85 million unique TCRs from HLA-typed donors.

Germline V gene lookup returns CDR1 MNHNY and CDR2 SVGAGI (reference sequence). The CDR3 is 16 amino acids. The germline V and J ends were trimmed by 2 bases and 2 bases, with 13 bases remaining between them. The sequencing input was PBMCs. The clonotype comes from a woman aged 40 to 50 in good health and CMV-seropositive. J is TRBJ1-5 and V is TRBV6-6; possibly TRBD1 for D (6 bases). The CDR3 loop is CASSYPRGLGNQPQHF. The CDR3 DNA is TGTGCCAGCAGTTACCCCAGGGGCCTCGGCAATCAGCCCCAGCATTTT.